The T cell receptor beta chain under discussion was sequenced for a study of T cells in Graves' hyperthyroidism and ophthalmopathy. This clonotype was recorded at least ten times. TCR beta CDR3 regions were amplified from RNA transcripts. Researchers ran a first-round RT-PCR on the TCR CDR3 using the HTBI primer set. TCRdb re-called the multiplex PCR reads through MiXCR, storing one row per CDR3 protein. The table records about 290,000 distinct CDR3 sequences, over 15% of them present only once. The ends were cut back, 2 bases at V and 7 bases at J, with 11 bases in the middle. The CDR3 has 14 residues. The V gene's germline CDR1 is MNHEY and CDR2 SVGEGT. Ophthalmopathy patients all had a Clinical Activity Score of at least 3, a NOSPECS grade of at least 4 and disease under 3 months old.

Sequences were obtained from blood. V gene TRBV6-2 or TRBV6-3 combines with J gene TRBJ1-4; D not certain. The receptor was isolated from a woman in her fifties or sixties with Graves' ophthalmopathy. The CDR3 is CASSYEGRTEKLFF. CDR3 nucleotide sequence: TGTGCCAGCAGTTACGAAGGTCGGACTGAAAAACTGTTTTTT.